This note documents a single T cell receptor beta chain sequence. The antigen is unknown. This sample was taken from a study of T cells after yellow fever vaccination. Overall study results and limits: Bulk-population clonotypes that are abundant could appear as contaminants in FACS-sorted repertoires. Most primary-vaccination clones recurred post-booster (nearly 98% CD4, about 90% CD8).

TCRdb recomputed calls from the 5' RACE reads with MiXCR, one row per CDR3 protein. Altogether about 510,000 distinct CDR3 sequences are present, just over 20% being singletons, with the ten largest covering around 17%. Looked up from germline, CDR1 is SGHTA and CDR2 is FQGTGA. This CDR3 has 15 amino acids. V lost 5 bases to trimming and J lost 8 bases; unmatched junction nucleotides: 10. The clonotype comes from a man between 18 and 35 years old who received the YFV17D yellow fever vaccine. The chain joins TRBV7-3 to TRBJ2-1; 9 bases are shared with TRBD2. The material was PBMCs, obtained around 3 weeks after the first yellow fever vaccination. The CDR3 nucleotides are TGTGCCAGCAGCCCCACGGCGGGGGGGTTCGATGAGCAGTTCTTC. It codes for CASSPTAGGFDEQFF.